A selection of T cell receptor beta chains follows, all from one sample in a study of OX40 agonist ivuxolimab in advanced cancers. The protocol was immunoSEQ multiplex PCR, while the TCRdb copy is restricted to in-frame clones and leaves out a portion. The repertoire holds under 85,000 clones, 93% seen once, with 6.2% in the top ten. Sequenced material: CD4+ or CD8+ T cells sorted from blood, taken in a trial of the OX40 agonist ivuxolimab. The receptors shown here come from an adult with an advanced solid tumor such as melanoma, head and neck, liver or kidney cancer. Both conserved end residues are part of each CDR3. Fields, in order: J gene, CDR3 length, D gene, V gene, clone size, CDR3 DNA, CDR3 protein. D genes are given only for firm matches. For some rows the clone size is stated as once, few or many, or as a class when expanded; others skip it.

j_call: TRBJ2-1; cdr3_length: 15; d_call: TRBD2; v_call: TRBV27; clone_size: -; cdr3_nt: TGTGCCAGCAGTTTATTAGCGGGGGCCTACAATGAGCAGTTCTTC; cdr3_aa: CASSLLAGAYNEQFF
j_call: TRBJ1-3; cdr3_length: 14; d_call: -; v_call: TRBV7-9; clone_size: -; cdr3_nt: TGTGCCAGCAGCTTAGGTGCTTTGGGGGACACCATATATTTT; cdr3_aa: CASSLGALGDTIYF
j_call: TRBJ2-7; cdr3_length: 14; d_call: -; v_call: TRBV11-2; clone_size: once; cdr3_nt: TGTGCCAGCAGCTTAGGGAAAAGCTCCTACGAGCAGTACTTC; cdr3_aa: CASSLGKSSYEQYF
j_call: TRBJ1-2; cdr3_length: 15; d_call: TRBD1; v_call: TRBV4-1; clone_size: once; cdr3_nt: TGCGCCAGCAGCCAAGATGGGACAGGGAAAATCGGCTACACCTTC; cdr3_aa: CASSQDGTGKIGYTF
j_call: TRBJ1-1; cdr3_length: 15; d_call: -; v_call: TRBV19; clone_size: -; cdr3_nt: TGTGCCAGTACCCCAGTCTGGAGGGAGGACACTGAAGCTTTCTTT; cdr3_aa: CASTPVWREDTEAFF
j_call: TRBJ2-7; cdr3_length: 14; d_call: -; v_call: TRBV5-5; clone_size: -; cdr3_nt: TGTGCCAGCAGCGGCCTGGGTCTCTCCTACGAGCAGTACTTC; cdr3_aa: CASSGLGLSYEQYF
j_call: TRBJ2-1; cdr3_length: 14; d_call: TRBD2; v_call: TRBV14; clone_size: once; cdr3_nt: TGTGCCAGCAGCCAACGACTAGCGGACAATGAGCAGTTCTTC; cdr3_aa: CASSQRLADNEQFF
j_call: TRBJ1-5; cdr3_length: 12; d_call: -; v_call: TRBV12-5; clone_size: -; cdr3_nt: TGTGCTAGTGGGCCTGGGAATCAGCCCCAGCATTTT; cdr3_aa: CASGPGNQPQHF
j_call: TRBJ2-5; cdr3_length: 12; d_call: -; v_call: TRBV11-2; clone_size: -; cdr3_nt: TGTGCCAGCTGGGGGGAACAAGAGACCCAGTACTTC; cdr3_aa: CASWGEQETQYF
j_call: TRBJ2-2; cdr3_length: 15; d_call: -; v_call: TRBV11-2; clone_size: -; cdr3_nt: TGTGCCAGCAGCTCCAGGGGCGAGAACACCGGGGAGCTGTTTTTT; cdr3_aa: CASSSRGENTGELFF
j_call: TRBJ2-1; cdr3_length: 13; d_call: -; v_call: TRBV6-5; clone_size: -; cdr3_nt: TGTGCCAGCAGTTCGGACTTTGACAATGAGCAGTTCTTC; cdr3_aa: CASSSDFDNEQFF
j_call: TRBJ1-2; cdr3_length: 13; d_call: -; v_call: TRBV6-5; clone_size: -; cdr3_nt: TGTGCCAGCAGTTACGGCAGGGTCTATGGCTACACCTTC; cdr3_aa: CASSYGRVYGYTF
j_call: TRBJ2-7; cdr3_length: 15; d_call: TRBD1; v_call: TRBV9; clone_size: once; cdr3_nt: TGTGCCAGCAGCGTTGGACAGGGGGCGGGCTACGAGCAGTACTTC; cdr3_aa: CASSVGQGAGYEQYF
j_call: TRBJ2-7; cdr3_length: 14; d_call: -; v_call: TRBV6-5; clone_size: -; cdr3_nt: TGTGCCAGCAAGGACGGAATGGATGCGGGCGAGCAGTACTTC; cdr3_aa: CASKDGMDAGEQYF
j_call: TRBJ1-1; cdr3_length: 15; d_call: -; v_call: TRBV9; clone_size: few; cdr3_nt: TGTGCCAGCAGCGTAGGAGGAGAGATGAACACTGAAGCTTTCTTT; cdr3_aa: CASSVGGEMNTEAFF
j_call: TRBJ1-4; cdr3_length: 13; d_call: -; v_call: TRBV6-5; clone_size: -; cdr3_nt: TGTGCCAGCAGTTACAACACACTGGGAAAACTGTTTTTT; cdr3_aa: CASSYNTLGKLFF
j_call: TRBJ1-2; cdr3_length: 14; d_call: -; v_call: TRBV4-1; clone_size: once; cdr3_nt: TGCGCCAGCAGCCAAGATTCAGGAGGGGATGGCTACACCTTC; cdr3_aa: CASSQDSGGDGYTF
j_call: TRBJ2-7; cdr3_length: 15; d_call: TRBD2; v_call: TRBV2; clone_size: -; cdr3_nt: TGTGCCAGCGGGTGGGAAGCGGGAGTCACCTACGAGCAGTACTTC; cdr3_aa: CASGWEAGVTYEQYF